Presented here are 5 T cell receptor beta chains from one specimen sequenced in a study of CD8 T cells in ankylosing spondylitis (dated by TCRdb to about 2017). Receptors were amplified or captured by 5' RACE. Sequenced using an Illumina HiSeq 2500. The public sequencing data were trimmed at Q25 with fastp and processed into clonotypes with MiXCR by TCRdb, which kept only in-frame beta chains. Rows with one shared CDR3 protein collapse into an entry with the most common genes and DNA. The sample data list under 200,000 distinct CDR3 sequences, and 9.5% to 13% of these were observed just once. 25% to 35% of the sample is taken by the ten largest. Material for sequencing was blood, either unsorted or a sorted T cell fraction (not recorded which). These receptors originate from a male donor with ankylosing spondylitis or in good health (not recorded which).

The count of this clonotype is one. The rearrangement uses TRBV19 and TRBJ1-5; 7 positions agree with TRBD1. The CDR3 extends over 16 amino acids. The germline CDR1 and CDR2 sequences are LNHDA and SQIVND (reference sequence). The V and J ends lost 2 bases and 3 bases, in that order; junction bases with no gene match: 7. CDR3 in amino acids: CASSIYQGQFNQPQHF. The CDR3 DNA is TGTGCCAGTAGTATATATCAGGGACAGTTCAATCAGCCCCAGCATTTT.

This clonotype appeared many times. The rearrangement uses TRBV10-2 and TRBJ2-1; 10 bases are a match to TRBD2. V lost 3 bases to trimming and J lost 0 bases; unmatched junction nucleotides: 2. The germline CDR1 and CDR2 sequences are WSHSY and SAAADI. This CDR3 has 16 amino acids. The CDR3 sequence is CASSEAGGRSYNEQFF. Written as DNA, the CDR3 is TGCGCCAGCAGTGAAGCGGGAGGGCGCTCCTACAATGAGCAGTTCTTC.

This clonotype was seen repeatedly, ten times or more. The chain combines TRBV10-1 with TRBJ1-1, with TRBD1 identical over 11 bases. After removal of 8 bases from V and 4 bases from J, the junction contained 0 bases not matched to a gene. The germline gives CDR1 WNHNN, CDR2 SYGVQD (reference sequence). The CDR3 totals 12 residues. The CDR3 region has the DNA TGCGCCAGCGGACAGGGGGCCACTGAAGCTTTCTTT. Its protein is CASGQGATEAFF.

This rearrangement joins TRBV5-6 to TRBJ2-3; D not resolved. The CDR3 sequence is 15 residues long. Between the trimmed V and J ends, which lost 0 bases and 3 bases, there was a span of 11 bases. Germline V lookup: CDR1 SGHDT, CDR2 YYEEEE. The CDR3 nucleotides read TGTGCCAGCAGCTTGGAGGGTAGGGCGACAGATACGCAGTATTTT. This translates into CASSLEGRATDTQYF.

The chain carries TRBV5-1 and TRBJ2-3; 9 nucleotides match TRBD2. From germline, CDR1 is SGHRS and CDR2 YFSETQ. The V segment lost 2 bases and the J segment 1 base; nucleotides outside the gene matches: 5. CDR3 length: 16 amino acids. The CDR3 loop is CASSFVTSGGTDTQYF. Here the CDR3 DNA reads TGCGCCAGCAGCTTCGTGACTAGCGGAGGCACAGATACGCAGTATTTT. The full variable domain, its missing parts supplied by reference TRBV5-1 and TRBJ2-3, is KAGVTQTPRYLIKTRGQQVTLSCSPISGHRSVSWYQQTPGQGLQFLFEYFSETQRNKGNFPGRFSGRQFSNSRSEMNVSTLELGDSALYLCASSFVTSGGTDTQYFGPGTRLTVL.